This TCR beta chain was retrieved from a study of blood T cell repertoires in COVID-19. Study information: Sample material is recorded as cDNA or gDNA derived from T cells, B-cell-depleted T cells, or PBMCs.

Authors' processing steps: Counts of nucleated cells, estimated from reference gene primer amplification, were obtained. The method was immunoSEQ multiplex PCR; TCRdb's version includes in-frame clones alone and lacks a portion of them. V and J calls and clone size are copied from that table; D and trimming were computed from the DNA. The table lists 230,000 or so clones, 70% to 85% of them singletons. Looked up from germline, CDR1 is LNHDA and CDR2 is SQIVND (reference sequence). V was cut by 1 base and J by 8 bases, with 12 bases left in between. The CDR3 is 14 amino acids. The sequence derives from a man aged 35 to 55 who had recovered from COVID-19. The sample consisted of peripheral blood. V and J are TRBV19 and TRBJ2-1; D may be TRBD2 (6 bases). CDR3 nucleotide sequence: TGTGCCAGTAGTATAGCGGGAGAACTCTATGAGCAGTTCTTC. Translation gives CASSIAGELYEQFF.